This is a list of T cell receptor beta chains from one sample in a study of control samples from healthy donors and cancer patients. Method: immunoSEQ multiplex PCR; TCRdb's copy keeps in-frame clones and lacks some. The sample comprises about 190,000 clones, over 80% of which are singletons, and 1.5% to 2% rests with the top ten. The sequencing sample was made of blood. The receptors were sampled from a young man in good health. Both conserved end residues are part of each CDR3. The D gene is left open where the match is weak.

J,V,D,CDR3,DNA
TRBJ2-7,TRBV3-1/TRBV3-2,TRBD1,CASSQARDRLTYEQYF,TGTGCCAGCAGCCAGGCCCGGGACAGGCTCACCTACGAGCAGTACTTC
TRBJ1-2,TRBV18,TRBD1,CASSQLTGTGYTF,TGTGCCAGCTCACAACTGACAGGGACTGGCTACACCTTC
TRBJ1-3,TRBV7-2,.,CASSLSGANTIYF,TGTGCCAGCAGCTTGTCCGGAGCAAACACCATATATTTT
TRBJ2-3,TRBV24-1,.,CATSDLVSSTDTQYF,TGTGCCACCAGTGATTTGGTGTCTAGCACAGATACGCAGTATTTT
TRBJ1-1,TRBV6-5,.,CASSPGWNTEAFF,TGTGCCAGCAGCCCCGGGTGGAACACTGAAGCTTTCTTT
TRBJ1-6,TRBV7-2,.,CASSLNSPDANSPLHF,TGTGCCAGCAGCTTAAATAGCCCCGACGCTAATTCACCCCTCCACTTT
TRBJ1-3,TRBV7-9,TRBD1,CASSLGPGGGNTIYF,TGTGCCAGCAGCTTAGGTCCAGGGGGTGGAAACACCATATATTTT
TRBJ2-1,TRBV6-6,.,CASTNRARVEQFF,TGTGCCAGCACCAACAGAGCAAGGGTCGAGCAGTTCTTC
TRBJ1-2,TRBV13,.,CASSLGRSNYGYTF,TGTGCCAGCAGCTTAGGACGATCCAACTATGGCTACACCTTC
TRBJ1-2,TRBV25-1,.,CASSAGLEGYTF,TGTGCCAGCAGTGCAGGGTTGGAGGGCTACACCTTC
TRBJ1-6,TRBV5-4,.,CASSLGQTNSPLHF,TGTGCCAGCAGCTTAGGACAGACTAATTCACCCCTCCACTTT
TRBJ1-2,TRBV30,.,CAWMGRRDYGYTF,TGTGCCTGGATGGGTCGGAGGGACTATGGCTACACCTTC
TRBJ2-3,TRBV24-1,.,CATSDRSPSQPNTQYF,TGTGCCACCAGTGACCGCTCACCGTCCCAACCCAATACGCAGTATTTT
TRBJ1-2,TRBV6-5,TRBD1,CASTEVTGPAYGYTF,TGTGCCAGCACCGAAGTGACAGGGCCAGCCTATGGCTACACCTTC
TRBJ2-7,TRBV11-2,.,CASRSAWDREEQYF,TGTGCCAGCAGATCCGCTTGGGATAGGGAGGAGCAGTACTTC
TRBJ1-2,TRBV7-9,.,CASSLGSRATYGYTF,TGTGCCAGCAGCTTAGGCTCCAGGGCCACCTATGGCTACACCTTC